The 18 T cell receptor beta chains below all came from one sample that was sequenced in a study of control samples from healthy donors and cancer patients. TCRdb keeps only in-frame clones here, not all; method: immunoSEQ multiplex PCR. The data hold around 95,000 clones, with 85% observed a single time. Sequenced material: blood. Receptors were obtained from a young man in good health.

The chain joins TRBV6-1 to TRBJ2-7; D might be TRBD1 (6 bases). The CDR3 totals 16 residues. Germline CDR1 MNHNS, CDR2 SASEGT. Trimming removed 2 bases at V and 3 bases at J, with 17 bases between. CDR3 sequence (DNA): TGTGCCAGCAGTGAATTCGGTGGGGGCAGGGGCTACGAGCAGTACTTC. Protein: CASSEFGGGRGYEQYF.

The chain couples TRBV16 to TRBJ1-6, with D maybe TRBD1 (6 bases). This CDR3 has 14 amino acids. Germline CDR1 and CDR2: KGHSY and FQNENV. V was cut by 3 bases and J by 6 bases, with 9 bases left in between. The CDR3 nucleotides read TGTGCCAGCAGCCATGGACAGTTTAATTCACCCCTCCACTTT. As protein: CASSHGQFNSPLHF.

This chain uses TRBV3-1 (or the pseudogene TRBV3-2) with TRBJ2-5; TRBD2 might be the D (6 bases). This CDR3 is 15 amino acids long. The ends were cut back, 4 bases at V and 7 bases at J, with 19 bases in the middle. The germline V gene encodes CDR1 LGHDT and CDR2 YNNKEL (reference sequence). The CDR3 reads CASSPTGLYGGTQYF. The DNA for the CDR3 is TGTGCCAGCAGCCCTACGGGACTCTACGGGGGGACCCAGTACTTC.

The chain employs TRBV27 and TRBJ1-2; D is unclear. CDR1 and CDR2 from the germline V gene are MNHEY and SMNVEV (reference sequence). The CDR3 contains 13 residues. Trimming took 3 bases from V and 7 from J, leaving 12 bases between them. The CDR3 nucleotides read TGTGCCAGCAGTTTCGGCAGCTGGGGTGGCTACACCTTC. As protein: CASSFGSWGGYTF.

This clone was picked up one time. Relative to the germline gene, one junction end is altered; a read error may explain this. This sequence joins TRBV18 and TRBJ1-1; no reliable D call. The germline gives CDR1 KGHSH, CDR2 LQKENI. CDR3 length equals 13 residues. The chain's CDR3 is CASSLLLTDRPIF. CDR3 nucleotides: TGTGCCAGCTCACTACTCTTAACAGACCGACCAATCTTT.

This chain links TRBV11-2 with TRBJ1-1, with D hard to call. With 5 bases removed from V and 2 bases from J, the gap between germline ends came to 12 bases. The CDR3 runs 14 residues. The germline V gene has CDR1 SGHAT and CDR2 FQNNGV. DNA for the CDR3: TGTGCCAGCAGCAGAGCTACAGTAAACACTGAAGCTTTCTTT. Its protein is CASSRATVNTEAFF.

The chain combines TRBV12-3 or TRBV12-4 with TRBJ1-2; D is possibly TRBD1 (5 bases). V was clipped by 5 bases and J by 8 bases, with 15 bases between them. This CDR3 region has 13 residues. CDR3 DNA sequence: TGTGCCAGCAGTAGGTGGCAGGGAGAAGGCTACACCTTC. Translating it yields CASSRWQGEGYTF.

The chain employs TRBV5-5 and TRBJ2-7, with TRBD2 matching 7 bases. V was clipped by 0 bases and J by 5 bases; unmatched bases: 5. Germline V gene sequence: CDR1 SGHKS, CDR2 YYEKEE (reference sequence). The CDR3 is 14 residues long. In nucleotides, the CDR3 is TGTGCCAGCAGCTTGGGACTAGCAAGCCACGAGCAGTACTTC. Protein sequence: CASSLGLASHEQYF.

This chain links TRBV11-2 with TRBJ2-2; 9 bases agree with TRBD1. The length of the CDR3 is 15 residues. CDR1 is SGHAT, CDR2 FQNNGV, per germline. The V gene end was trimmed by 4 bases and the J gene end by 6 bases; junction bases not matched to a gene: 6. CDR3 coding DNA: TGTGCCAGCAGCTCCGGGGACAGGGTAGCCGGGGAGCTGTTTTTT. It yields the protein CASSSGDRVAGELFF. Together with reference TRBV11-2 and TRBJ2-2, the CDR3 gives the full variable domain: EAGVAQSPRYKIIEKRQSVAFWCNPISGHATLYWYQQILGQGPKLLIQFQNNGVVDDSQLPKDRFSAERLKGVDSTLKIQPAKLEDSAVYLCASSSGDRVAGELFFGEGSRLTVL.

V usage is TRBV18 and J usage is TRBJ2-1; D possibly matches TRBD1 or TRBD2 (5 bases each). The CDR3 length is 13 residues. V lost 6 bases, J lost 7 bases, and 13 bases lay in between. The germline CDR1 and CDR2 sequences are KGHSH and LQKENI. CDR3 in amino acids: CASSPGPSNEQFF. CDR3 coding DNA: TGTGCCAGCTCCCCGGGACCTTCAAATGAGCAGTTCTTC.

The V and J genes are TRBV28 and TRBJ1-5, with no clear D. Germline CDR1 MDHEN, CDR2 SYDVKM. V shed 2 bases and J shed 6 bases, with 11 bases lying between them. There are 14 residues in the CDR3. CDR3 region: CASSLRWAGQPQHF. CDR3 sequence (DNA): TGTGCCAGCAGTTTAAGATGGGCCGGTCAGCCCCAGCATTTT.

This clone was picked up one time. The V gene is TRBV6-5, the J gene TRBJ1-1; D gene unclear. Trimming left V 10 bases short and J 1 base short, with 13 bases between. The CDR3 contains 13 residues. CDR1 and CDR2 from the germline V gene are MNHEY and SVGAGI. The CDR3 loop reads CAIERTENTEAFF. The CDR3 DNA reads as TGTGCCATAGAAAGGACGGAGAACACTGAAGCTTTCTTT.

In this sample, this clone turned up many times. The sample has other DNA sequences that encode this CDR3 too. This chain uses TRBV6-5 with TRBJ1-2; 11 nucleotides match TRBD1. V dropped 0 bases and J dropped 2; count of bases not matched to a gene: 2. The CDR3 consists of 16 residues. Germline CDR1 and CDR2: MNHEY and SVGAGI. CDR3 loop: CASSYSRTGGNYGYTF. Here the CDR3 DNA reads TGTGCCAGCAGTTACTCTCGGACAGGGGGCAACTATGGCTACACCTTC.

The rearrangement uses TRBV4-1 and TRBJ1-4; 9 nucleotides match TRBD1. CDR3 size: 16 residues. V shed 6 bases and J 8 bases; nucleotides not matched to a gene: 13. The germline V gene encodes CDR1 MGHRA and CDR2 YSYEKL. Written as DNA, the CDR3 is TGCGCCAGCAGTCAAACCGGGACAGGGAGTATAGAAAAACTGTTTTTT. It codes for CASSQTGTGSIEKLFF.

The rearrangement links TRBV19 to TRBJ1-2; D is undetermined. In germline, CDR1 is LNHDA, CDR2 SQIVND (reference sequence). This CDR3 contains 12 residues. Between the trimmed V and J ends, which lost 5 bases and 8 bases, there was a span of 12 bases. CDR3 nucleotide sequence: TGTGCCAGTAGTCTCGAGGGCAGGGGCTACACCTTC. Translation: CASSLEGRGYTF.

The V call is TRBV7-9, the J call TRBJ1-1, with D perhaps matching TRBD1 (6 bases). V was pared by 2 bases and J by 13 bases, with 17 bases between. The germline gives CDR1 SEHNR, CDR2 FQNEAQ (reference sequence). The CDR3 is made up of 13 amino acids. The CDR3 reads CASSLSPGVIGFF. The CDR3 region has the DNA TGTGCCAGCAGCTTATCGCCAGGGGTTATTGGTTTCTTT.

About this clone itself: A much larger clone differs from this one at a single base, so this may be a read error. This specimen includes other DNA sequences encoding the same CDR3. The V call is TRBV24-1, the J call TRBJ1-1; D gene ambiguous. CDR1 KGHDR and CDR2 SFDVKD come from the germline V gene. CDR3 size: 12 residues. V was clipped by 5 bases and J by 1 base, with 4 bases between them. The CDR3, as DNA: TGTGCCACCAGTGGTCCGAACACTGAAGCTTTCTTT. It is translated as CATSGPNTEAFF.

The CDR3 DNA follows: TGTGCCAGCAGCCACGGGAAATACGGGGGCTTAGCTGGAAACACCATATATTTT. This translates into CASSHGKYGGLAGNTIYF. This rearrangement joins TRBV3-1 (or the pseudogene TRBV3-2) to TRBJ1-3, with D perhaps TRBD1 (6 bases). The CDR3 is made up of 18 amino acids. Looked up from germline, CDR1 is LGHDT and CDR2 is YNNKEL (reference sequence). The germline V and J ends were trimmed by 3 bases and 2 bases, with 20 bases remaining between them.